This entry lists 9 T cell receptor beta chains sequenced from one sample in a study of blood T cell repertoires in COVID-19. Clones were read by immunoSEQ multiplex PCR, and TCRdb kept only the in-frame ones, dropping some. Counted here are fewer than 500,000 clones, roughly 85% occurring once; the ten biggest clones make up 1.4%. Sequencing was performed on peripheral blood. Every receptor here comes from a woman in her 30s with active or convalescent COVID-19.

This clone was seen once. This sequence joins TRBV12-3 or TRBV12-4 and TRBJ1-4; D uncertain. CDR3 length: 13 amino acids. The V and J ends lost 6 bases and 0 bases respectively, with 5 bases between them. CDR3 in amino acids: CASSLSTNEKLFF. The CDR3 DNA reads as TGTGCCAGCAGCCTATCAACTAATGAAAAACTGTTTTTT.

This rearrangement joins TRBV30 to TRBJ1-6; D unclear. The germline V gene has CDR1 GTSNPN and CDR2 SVGIG (reference sequence). The V and J ends lost 2 bases and 5 bases respectively, with 10 bases between them. CDR3 length: 14 residues. CDR3 sequence: CAWSMEGNNSPLHF. In DNA, the CDR3 is TGTGCCTGGAGTATGGAGGGAAATAATTCACCCCTCCACTTT.

V is TRBV30 and J is TRBJ2-1; D gene ambiguous. Trimming removed 0 bases at V and 5 bases at J, with 11 bases between. Germline CDR1 is GTSNPN and CDR2 is SVGIG (reference sequence). The CDR3 loop spans 14 amino acids. CDR3 DNA sequence: TGTGCCTGGAGTGTATTGGCCTTTCACAATGAGCAGTTCTTC. Translating gives CAWSVLAFHNEQFF.

The chain uses TRBV4-1 and TRBJ2-5; 7 bases match TRBD2. J gave up 4 bases and V 0 bases, and 5 bases lay outside the gene matches. CDR1 is MGHRA and CDR2 is YSYEKL in the germline V gene. This CDR3 is built from 15 residues. As DNA, the CDR3 is TGCGCCAGCAGCCAAGACGGGGGGAGGGTAGAGACCCAGTACTTC. Protein: CASSQDGGRVETQYF.

This clone was observed a single time. CDR3 protein: CASSQEVGGTYEQYF. The CDR3 coding sequence is TGTGCCAGCAGCCAAGAAGTAGGAGGAACCTACGAGCAGTACTTC. The rearrangement links TRBV3-1 (or the pseudogene TRBV3-2) to TRBJ2-7; maybe TRBD2 (5 bases). The CDR3 spans 15 residues. Germline V gives CDR1 LGHDT, CDR2 YNNKEL (reference sequence). V lost 0 bases and J lost 2, with 11 bases in between.

The V gene is TRBV9, the J gene TRBJ2-7; no clear D. Germline V CDR1 and CDR2: SGDLS, YYNGEE. Trimming cost V 3 bases and J 1 base, with 14 bases left between them. The CDR3 runs 15 residues. The CDR3 bases are TGTGCCAGCAGCGAGGCCGGGTCCTTTTCCTACGAGCAGTACTTC. This codes for CASSEAGSFSYEQYF.

This chain connects TRBV5-5 to TRBJ2-1, with 8 bases aligning to TRBD2. CDR1 is SGHKS, CDR2 YYEKEE, per germline (reference sequence). V shed 0 bases and J 4 bases; nucleotides not matched to a gene: 3. The CDR3 has 15 residues. In DNA, the CDR3 is TGTGCCAGCAGCTTGGCGGGGGGGCAATACAATGAGCAGTTCTTC. Protein: CASSLAGGQYNEQFF. Together with reference TRBV5-5 and TRBJ2-1, the CDR3 gives the full variable domain: DAGVTQSPTHLIKTRGQQVTLRCSPISGHKSVSWYQQVLGQGPQFIFQYYEKEERGRGNFPDRFSARQFPNYSSELNVNALLLGDSALYLCASSLAGGQYNEQFFGPGTRLTVL.

The V gene is TRBV2, the J gene TRBJ1-1, with 7 bases identical to TRBD1. The CDR3 extends over 17 amino acids. Germline lookup yields CDR1 SNHLY and CDR2 FYNNEI. V was pared by 4 bases and J by 2 bases, with 13 bases of the junction left unmatched. Here the CDR3 reads CASSAPIYRGDNTEAFF. CDR3 nucleotide sequence: TGTGCCAGCAGTGCCCCAATCTACAGGGGCGACAACACTGAAGCTTTCTTT.

This clone was observed once. The chain couples TRBV5-4 to TRBJ2-3; 8 nucleotides match TRBD1. The V segment lost 0 bases and the J segment 6 bases; nucleotides outside the gene matches: 6. Germline V lookup: CDR1 SGHNT, CDR2 YYREEE (reference sequence). The CDR3 is 15 residues long. CDR3 protein: CASSLEAGGADTQYF. Written as DNA, the CDR3 is TGTGCCAGCAGCTTGGAAGCAGGGGGCGCGGATACGCAGTATTTT.